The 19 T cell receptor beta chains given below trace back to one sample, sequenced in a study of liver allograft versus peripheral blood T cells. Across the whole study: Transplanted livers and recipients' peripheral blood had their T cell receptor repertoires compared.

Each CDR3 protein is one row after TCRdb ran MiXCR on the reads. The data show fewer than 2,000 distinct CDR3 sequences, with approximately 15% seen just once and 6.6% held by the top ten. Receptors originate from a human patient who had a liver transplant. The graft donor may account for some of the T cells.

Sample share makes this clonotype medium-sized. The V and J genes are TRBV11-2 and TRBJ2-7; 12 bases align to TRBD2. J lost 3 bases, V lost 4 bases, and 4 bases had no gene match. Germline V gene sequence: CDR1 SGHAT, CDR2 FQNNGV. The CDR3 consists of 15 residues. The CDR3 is CASSSQTSGSYEQYF. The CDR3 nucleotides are TGTGCCAGCAGCTCCCAGACTAGCGGGAGCTACGAGCAGTACTTC. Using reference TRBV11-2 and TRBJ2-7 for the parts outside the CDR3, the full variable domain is EAGVAQSPRYKIIEKRQSVAFWCNPISGHATLYWYQQILGQGPKLLIQFQNNGVVDDSQLPKDRFSAERLKGVDSTLKIQPAKLEDSAVYLCASSSQTSGSYEQYFGPGTRLTVT.

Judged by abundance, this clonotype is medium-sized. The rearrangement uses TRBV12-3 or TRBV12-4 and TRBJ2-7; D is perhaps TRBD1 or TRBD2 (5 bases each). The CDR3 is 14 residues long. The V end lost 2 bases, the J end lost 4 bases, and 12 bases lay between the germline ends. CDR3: CASSLTGPLYEQYF. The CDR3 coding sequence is TGTGCCAGCAGTTTAACGGGGCCCTTGTACGAGCAGTACTTC.

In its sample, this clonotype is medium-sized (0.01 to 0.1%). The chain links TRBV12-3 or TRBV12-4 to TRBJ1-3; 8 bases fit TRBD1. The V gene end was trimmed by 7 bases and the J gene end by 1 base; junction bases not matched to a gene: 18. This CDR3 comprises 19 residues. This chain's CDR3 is CASTKPPPGQAISGNTIYF. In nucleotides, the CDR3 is TGTGCCAGCACAAAACCCCCCCCGGGACAGGCAATTTCTGGAAACACCATATATTTT.

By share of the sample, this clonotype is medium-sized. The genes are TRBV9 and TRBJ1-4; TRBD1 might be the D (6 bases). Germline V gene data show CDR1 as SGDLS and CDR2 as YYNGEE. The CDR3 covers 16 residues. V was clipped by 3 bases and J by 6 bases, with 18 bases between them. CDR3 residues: CASSATGKGRYEKLFF. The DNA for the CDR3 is TGTGCCAGCAGCGCCACAGGGAAGGGTCGTTATGAAAAACTGTTTTTT.

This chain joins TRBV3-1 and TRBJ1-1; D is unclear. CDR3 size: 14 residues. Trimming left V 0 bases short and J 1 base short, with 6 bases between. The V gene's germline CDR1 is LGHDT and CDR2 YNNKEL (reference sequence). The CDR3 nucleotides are TGTGCCAGCAGCCAAGATCTTCCGAACACTGAAGCTTTCTTT. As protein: CASSQDLPNTEAFF.

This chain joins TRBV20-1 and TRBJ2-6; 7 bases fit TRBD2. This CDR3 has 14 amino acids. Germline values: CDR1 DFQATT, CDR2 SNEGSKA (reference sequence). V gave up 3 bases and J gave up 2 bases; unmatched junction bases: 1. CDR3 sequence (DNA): TGCAGTGCTAGGGGGGGGACTGGGGCCAACGTCCTGACTTTC. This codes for CSARGGTGANVLTF.

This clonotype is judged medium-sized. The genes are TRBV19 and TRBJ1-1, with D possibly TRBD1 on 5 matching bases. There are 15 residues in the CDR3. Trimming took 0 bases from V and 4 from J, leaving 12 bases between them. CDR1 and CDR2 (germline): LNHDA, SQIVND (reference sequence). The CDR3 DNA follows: TGTGCCAGTAGTATAGATGCAGGGTTGAGCACTGAAGCTTTCTTT. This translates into CASSIDAGLSTEAFF.

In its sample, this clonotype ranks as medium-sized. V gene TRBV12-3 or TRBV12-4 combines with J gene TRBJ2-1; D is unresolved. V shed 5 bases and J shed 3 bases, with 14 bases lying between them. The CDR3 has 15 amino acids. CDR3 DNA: TGTGCCAGCAGTCTTGACGGATACTTCTACAATGAGCAGTTCTTC. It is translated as CASSLDGYFYNEQFF.

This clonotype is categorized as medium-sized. The CDR3 DNA reads as TGTGCCAGCAGTGAATTAGGGGGAACTGGAAACACCATATATTTT. As protein: CASSELGGTGNTIYF. This chain joins TRBV2 and TRBJ1-3, with TRBD1 as a possible D gene (6 bases). The CDR3 sequence is 15 residues long. Trimming pared 2 bases from V and 2 bases from J, leaving 10 bases between. Germline CDR1 SNHLY, CDR2 FYNNEI.

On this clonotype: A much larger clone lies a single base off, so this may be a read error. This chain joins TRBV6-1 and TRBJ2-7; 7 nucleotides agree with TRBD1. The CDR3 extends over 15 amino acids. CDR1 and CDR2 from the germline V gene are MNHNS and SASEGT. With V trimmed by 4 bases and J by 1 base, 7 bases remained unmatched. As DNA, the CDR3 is TGTGCCAGCAGTGTGATAGGGGGCTGGTCCTACGAGCAGTACTTC. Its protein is CASSVIGGWSYEQYF.

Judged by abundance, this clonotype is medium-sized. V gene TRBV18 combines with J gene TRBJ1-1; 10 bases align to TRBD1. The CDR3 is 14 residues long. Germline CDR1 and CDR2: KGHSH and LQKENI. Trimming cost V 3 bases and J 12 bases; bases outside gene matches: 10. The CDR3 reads CASSPTAGQGVTFF. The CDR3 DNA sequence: TGTGCCAGCTCACCGACCGCAGGACAGGGGGTAACTTTCTTT. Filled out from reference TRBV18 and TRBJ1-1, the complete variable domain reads NAGVMQNPRHLVRRRGQEARLRCSPMKGHSHVYWYRQLPEEGLKFMVYLQKENIIDESGMPKERFSAEFPKEGPSILRIQQVVRGDSAAYFCASSPTAGQGVTFFGQGTRLTVV.

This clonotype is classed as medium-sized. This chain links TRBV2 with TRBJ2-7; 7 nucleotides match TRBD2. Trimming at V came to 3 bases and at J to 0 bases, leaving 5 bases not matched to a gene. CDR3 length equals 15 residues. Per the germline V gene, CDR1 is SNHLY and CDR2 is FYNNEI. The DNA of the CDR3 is TGTGCCAGCAGTGATTGGCGGGAGTTCTCCTACGAGCAGTACTTC. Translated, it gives CASSDWREFSYEQYF. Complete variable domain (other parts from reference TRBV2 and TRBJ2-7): EPEVTQTPSHQVTQMGQEVILRCVPISNHLYFYWYRQILGQKVEFLVSFYNNEISEKSEIFDDQFSVERPDGSNFTLKIRSTKLEDSAMYFCASSDWREFSYEQYFGPGTRLTVT.

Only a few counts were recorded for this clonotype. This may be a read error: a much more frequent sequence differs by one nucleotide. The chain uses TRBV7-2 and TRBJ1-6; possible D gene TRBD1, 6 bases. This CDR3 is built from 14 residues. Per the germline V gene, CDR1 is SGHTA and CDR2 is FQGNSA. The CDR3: CVSKTGSYNSPLHF. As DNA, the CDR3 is TGTGTCAGCAAAACAGGGTCCTATAATTCACCCCTCCACTTT.

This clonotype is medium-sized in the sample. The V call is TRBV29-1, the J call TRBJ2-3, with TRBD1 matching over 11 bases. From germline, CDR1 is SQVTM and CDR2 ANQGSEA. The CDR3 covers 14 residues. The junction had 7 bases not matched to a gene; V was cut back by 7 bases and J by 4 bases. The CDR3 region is CSARDRGYADTQYF. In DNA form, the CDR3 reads TGCAGCGCAAGGGACAGGGGGTACGCAGATACGCAGTATTTT.

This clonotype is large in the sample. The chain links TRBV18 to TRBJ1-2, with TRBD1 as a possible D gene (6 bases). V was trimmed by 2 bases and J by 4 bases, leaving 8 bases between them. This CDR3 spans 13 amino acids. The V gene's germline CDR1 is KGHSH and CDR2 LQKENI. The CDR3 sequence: CASSPDRLYGYTF. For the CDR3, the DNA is TGTGCCAGCTCACCAGACAGGCTCTATGGCTACACCTTC.

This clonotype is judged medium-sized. The CDR3 here is CSAYTRRNTEAFF. The CDR3 nucleotides read TGCAGTGCTTACACACGTCGGAACACTGAAGCTTTCTTT. The genes are TRBV20-1 and TRBJ1-1; D is ambiguous. From germline, CDR1 is DFQATT and CDR2 SNEGSKA (reference sequence). The ends were cut back, 5 bases at V and 1 base at J, with 11 bases in the middle. The CDR3 covers 13 residues.

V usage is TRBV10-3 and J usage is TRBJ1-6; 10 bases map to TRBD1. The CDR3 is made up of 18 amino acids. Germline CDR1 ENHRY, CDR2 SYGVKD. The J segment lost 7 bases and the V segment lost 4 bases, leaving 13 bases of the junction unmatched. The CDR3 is CAISAGTGVYSGNSPLHF. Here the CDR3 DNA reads TGTGCCATCAGTGCCGGGACAGGGGTTTATTCGGGAAATTCACCCCTCCACTTT.

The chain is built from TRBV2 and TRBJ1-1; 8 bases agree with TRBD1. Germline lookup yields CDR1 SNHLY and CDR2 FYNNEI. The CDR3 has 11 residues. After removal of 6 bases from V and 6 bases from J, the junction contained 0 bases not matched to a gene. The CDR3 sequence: CASRQGAEAFF. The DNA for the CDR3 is TGTGCCAGCAGACAGGGGGCTGAAGCTTTCTTT.

CDR3: CASSYSRHYQPQHF. CDR3 nucleotide sequence: TGTGCCAGCAGTTACTCGAGACATTATCAGCCCCAGCATTTT. V and J are TRBV6-2 or TRBV6-3 and TRBJ1-5; no reliable D call. Germline CDR1 reads MNHEY; CDR2 reads SVGEGT. The CDR3 totals 14 residues. Trimming took off 0 bases at V and 5 bases at J, with 8 bases between the two ends.